A selection of T cell receptor beta chains follows, all from one sample in a study of shared clonotypes between healthy human individuals. Some clones are missing from TCRdb's copy, which holds only in-frame ones; the method was immunoSEQ multiplex PCR. The repertoire includes about 1.4 million clones, around 95% of them detected once, and approximately 1.2% sits in the top ten. Sequencing input: naive CD4+ T cells sorted from blood. The receptors originated from a man aged 30-40 years in good health. The CDR3 runs from the conserved cysteine through the conserved F or W. The D gene is left open where the match is weak. Not every row has a clone size; where given, it reads once, few, many or a size class.

clone size: once; D gene: TRBD1; J gene: TRBJ2-3; V gene: TRBV19; CDR3 DNA: TGTGCCAGTAGTCTGGGACAGGCAGATACGCAGTATTTT; CDR3 protein: CASSLGQADTQYF
clone size: NA; D gene: TRBD1; J gene: TRBJ2-7; V gene: TRBV6-6; CDR3 DNA: TGTGCCAGCAGGCAGGGACAGGGGCTGTACGAGCAGTACTTC; CDR3 protein: CASRQGQGLYEQYF
clone size: NA; D gene: TRBD2; J gene: TRBJ2-5; V gene: TRBV19; CDR3 DNA: TGTGCCAGTAGTATCTTGGGTGAGCGGGAGGACCAAGAGACCCAGTACTTC; CDR3 protein: CASSILGEREDQETQYF
clone size: NA; D gene: NA; J gene: TRBJ1-5; V gene: TRBV5-6; CDR3 DNA: TGTGCCAGCAGCTCGAGCCACGTACCCAGATGGCCCCAGCATTTT; CDR3 protein: CASSSSHVPRWPQHF
clone size: NA; D gene: NA; J gene: TRBJ2-3; V gene: TRBV7-9; CDR3 DNA: TGTGCCAGCGGTTCAAACGTCAGGGAAGCTGGCACAGATACGCAGTATTTT; CDR3 protein: CASGSNVREAGTDTQYF
clone size: NA; D gene: TRBD2; J gene: TRBJ2-1; V gene: TRBV5-4; CDR3 DNA: TGTGCCAGCAGCTGGACTAGCGGGAGTGTGGGGGGTGAGCAGTTCTTC; CDR3 protein: CASSWTSGSVGGEQFF
clone size: NA; D gene: TRBD2; J gene: TRBJ2-2; V gene: TRBV14; CDR3 DNA: TGTGCCAGCAGCCAACTAGCGGGAGGCACCGGGGAGCTGTTTTTT; CDR3 protein: CASSQLAGGTGELFF
clone size: NA; D gene: NA; J gene: TRBJ2-1; V gene: TRBV25-1; CDR3 DNA: TGTGCCAGCAGTGAACGACAGGTCCATGAGCAGTTCTTC; CDR3 protein: CASSERQVHEQFF
clone size: NA; D gene: NA; J gene: TRBJ2-1; V gene: TRBV28; CDR3 DNA: TGTGCCAGCAGTCCCATAGTGCTGAGGGCCAGGTCCTACAATGAGCAGTTCTTC; CDR3 protein: CASSPIVLRARSYNEQFF
clone size: once; D gene: NA; J gene: TRBJ2-1; V gene: TRBV11-2; CDR3 DNA: TGTGCCAGCAGCTTAGCTGTGAACTCCTACAATGAGCAGTTCTTC; CDR3 protein: CASSLAVNSYNEQFF
clone size: NA; D gene: TRBD1; J gene: TRBJ1-1; V gene: TRBV5-1; CDR3 DNA: TGCGCCAGCAGCGTGGGACAGGTGCTCGAAGAAGCTTTCTTT; CDR3 protein: CASSVGQVLEEAFF
clone size: once; D gene: NA; J gene: TRBJ2-2; V gene: TRBV5-1; CDR3 DNA: TGCGCCAGCAGCATACCGAAAGGTCTGAACACCGGGGAGCTGTTTTTT; CDR3 protein: CASSIPKGLNTGELFF
clone size: NA; D gene: NA; J gene: TRBJ2-7; V gene: TRBV7-6; CDR3 DNA: TGTGCCAGCAGCTTCGGTCGGACAGCTTACGAGCAGTACTTC; CDR3 protein: CASSFGRTAYEQYF
clone size: NA; D gene: TRBD2; J gene: TRBJ2-3; V gene: TRBV28; CDR3 DNA: TGTGCCAGCAGCCCACCATTCCCGGGGGGGATTCACACGCAGTATTTT; CDR3 protein: CASSPPFPGGIHTQYF
clone size: NA; D gene: TRBD1; J gene: TRBJ1-2; V gene: TRBV10-3; CDR3 DNA: TGTGCCATCTCGGAATACAGGGGGGACTATGGCTACACCTTC; CDR3 protein: CAISEYRGDYGYTF
clone size: once; D gene: NA; J gene: TRBJ2-7; V gene: TRBV9; CDR3 DNA: TGTGCCAGCAGCTTATCTAGCGAATTCTACGAGCAGTACTTC; CDR3 protein: CASSLSSEFYEQYF
clone size: once; D gene: NA; J gene: TRBJ2-1; V gene: TRBV5-1; CDR3 DNA: TGCGCCAGCAGCCCGCCAGGGGGAGGGAGCTCCTACAATGAGCAGTTCTTC; CDR3 protein: CASSPPGGGSSYNEQFF
clone size: NA; D gene: TRBD1; J gene: TRBJ1-3; V gene: TRBV18; CDR3 DNA: TGTGCCAGCTCACCACTCGGGACAGGGAGCTCTGGAAACACCATATATTTT; CDR3 protein: CASSPLGTGSSGNTIYF
clone size: NA; D gene: NA; J gene: TRBJ2-7; V gene: TRBV5-5; CDR3 DNA: TGTGCCAGCAGCTTGGAGGGCAGCTCCTACGAGCAGTACTTC; CDR3 protein: CASSLEGSSYEQYF
clone size: NA; D gene: NA; J gene: TRBJ1-1; V gene: TRBV18; CDR3 DNA: TGTGCCAGCTCACCTAATCTTAACAGTTTGAACACTGAAGCTTTCTTT; CDR3 protein: CASSPNLNSLNTEAFF
clone size: NA; D gene: NA; J gene: TRBJ2-5; V gene: TRBV5-1; CDR3 DNA: TGCGCCAGCAGCCCAGGAGGTGGGCCCCGGGAGACCCAGTACTTC; CDR3 protein: CASSPGGGPRETQYF
clone size: NA; D gene: NA; J gene: TRBJ2-3; V gene: TRBV7-9; CDR3 DNA: TGTGCCAGCAGCTCCTTTTCTACGCAGTATTTT; CDR3 protein: CASSSFSTQYF
clone size: NA; D gene: TRBD1; J gene: TRBJ2-3; V gene: TRBV29-1; CDR3 DNA: TGCAGCGTTGAGTTATTCCGGGACAGGGACACAGATACGCAGTATTTT; CDR3 protein: CSVELFRDRDTDTQYF
clone size: NA; D gene: NA; J gene: TRBJ2-1; V gene: TRBV7-9; CDR3 DNA: TGTGCCAGCACCCCGTCCGGTTACAATGAGCAGTTCTTC; CDR3 protein: CASTPSGYNEQFF
clone size: once; D gene: TRBD2; J gene: TRBJ2-3; V gene: TRBV28; CDR3 DNA: TGTGCCAGCAGTTTTCGCGGGGGGAGGGTTACAGATACGCAGTATTTT; CDR3 protein: CASSFRGGRVTDTQYF
clone size: once; D gene: NA; J gene: TRBJ2-7; V gene: TRBV7-2; CDR3 DNA: TGTGCCAGCAGCTTAGTCCCAGGGAAATCCTACGAGCAGTACTTC; CDR3 protein: CASSLVPGKSYEQYF
clone size: NA; D gene: NA; J gene: TRBJ1-5; V gene: TRBV18; CDR3 DNA: TGTGCCAGCTCACCAGGGATTGACGGTGCGAAGCATTTT; CDR3 protein: CASSPGIDGAKHF
clone size: NA; D gene: NA; J gene: TRBJ2-2; V gene: TRBV9; CDR3 DNA: TGTGCCAGCAGCGTAGGGGCAGCCATGAACACCGGGGAGCTGTTTTTT; CDR3 protein: CASSVGAAMNTGELFF
clone size: NA; D gene: NA; J gene: TRBJ2-6; V gene: TRBV7-2; CDR3 DNA: TGTGCCAGCAGCTTAGGAGGGGCCAACGTCCTGACTTTC; CDR3 protein: CASSLGGANVLTF
clone size: once; D gene: TRBD2; J gene: TRBJ2-1; V gene: TRBV4-3; CDR3 DNA: TGCGCCAGCAGAAGGGGGACTAGCGGGTACAATGAGCAGTTCTTC; CDR3 protein: CASRRGTSGYNEQFF
clone size: once; D gene: NA; J gene: TRBJ2-6; V gene: TRBV19; CDR3 DNA: TGTGCCAGTAATCAGAAATCTGGGGCCAACGTCCTGACTTTC; CDR3 protein: CASNQKSGANVLTF
clone size: NA; D gene: NA; J gene: TRBJ1-2; V gene: TRBV29-1; CDR3 DNA: TGCAGCGCCGCGCAGTCCCCCGGGGCCTATGGCTACACCTTC; CDR3 protein: CSAAQSPGAYGYTF